Given below is one T cell receptor (beta chain) in context. This clonotype was seen a handful of times. The target of this receptor is not known. Qualities for individual bases were not recorded, and no much larger clone is one base off. This sample stems from a study of post-analysis software for immune sequencing data (dated by TCRdb to the mid-2010s). In terms of the full investigation: Recorded disease courses included relapsing-remitting, secondary progressive and progressive-relapsing multiple sclerosis, with some patients lacking subtype annotation. The patient repertoires were set against 10 to 11 previously published healthy control repertoires from donors whose ages ranged from about 6 to 25 years. A subset of samples was prepared in parallel using single-end sample barcoding, then pooled and co-amplified after Illumina adapter ligation. Overall study results and their limits: The control group was slightly older than the multiple sclerosis patient group. Significantly higher frequencies in patients than in controls were found for about five TRBV segments, including TRBV5-6, TRBV5-1 and TRBV20-1. Compared with controls, multiple sclerosis patients had significantly lower normalized Chao1 diversity, a finding suggesting substantial peripheral T-cell clonal expansion. Direct clustering with F measure showed strong co-clustering of samples prepared in the same batch, prompting a batch-effect correction.

The library came from PCR. The data were produced on an Illumina HiSeq 2500. Unique molecular identifiers were incorporated into TCR beta cDNA libraries to reduce PCR and sequencing biases. Approximately 500,000 cDNA molecules were obtained for every 1 to 10 million input T cells, so each molecule roughly corresponded to one T cell. The same protocol used for the earlier healthy control dataset was applied to prepare and sequence the patient libraries. Within a given batch, samples were prepared together, multiplexed and sequenced on the same HiSeq lane. In the source study's methods: Raw barcoded reads were processed with MIGEC, and single-read molecular identifier groups were discarded before consensus assembly and CDR3 extraction. VDJtools was used for post-analysis of the clonotype tables, with diversity normalized by down-sampling every dataset to the smallest sample size. Repertoire overlap clustering matched CDR3 amino acid but not nucleotide sequences to correct batch-related cross-sample contamination. The raw public data were reprocessed by TCRdb itself: fastp quality trimming at Q25, MiXCR clonotype calling, in-frame beta chains only. Here each entry gathers all rows of one CDR3 protein and keeps the most common genes and DNA. TCRdb's processing, not the authors' own work, is the source of the V and J calls. This sample gives around 260,000 distinct CDR3 sequences in total; 36% of them show up just once. The top ten clonotypes cover 4.5% to 5.5% of the sample.

Here V drops 3 bases and J drops 6 bases, and the junction holds 10 bases not matched to any gene. The CDR1 and CDR2 encoded by the germline V gene are KGHDR and SFDVKD. The CDR3 measures 16 amino acids from cysteine to phenylalanine. Only CDR3 DNA is held: 48 bases, read in frame from base 1. TCR beta repertoires were profiled from peripheral blood of roughly 13 young patients with multiple sclerosis to demonstrate the VDJtools post-analysis software. The multiple sclerosis patients were children and adolescents between roughly 6 and 17 years of age. The source of this sequence is a girl aged 5-17 years with multiple sclerosis. The specimen sequenced was blood. The chain employs TRBV24-1 and TRBJ2-3; TRBD2 fits 8 bases in the junction. CDR3 loop: CATSDISAGGGDTQYF. The nucleotide sequence reads as follows: TGTGCCACCAGTGATATATCGGCGGGGGGCGGTGATACGCAGTATTTT.